One sample yielded the 17 T cell receptor beta chains listed below, sequenced in a study of T-cell memory formation after mild COVID-19. From the 5' RACE reads, TCRdb called clonotypes with MiXCR, one entry per CDR3 protein. The top ten hold under 15% of the sample, which has hundreds of thousands of distinct CDR3 sequences, about 20% seen once. Sequencing was performed on PBMCs or a T cell subset sorted from them (not recorded which). The receptor source for this set is an adult woman who had mild COVID-19 (a few samples of this study predate the infection). Cell type and time point are not known.

This clonotype was recorded a few times. The rearrangement uses TRBV12-3 or TRBV12-4 and TRBJ2-2; tentative D call: TRBD2 (6 bases). The CDR3 covers 15 residues. The V gene lost 2 bases and the J gene lost 1 base, with 8 bases spanning the gap. This chain's CDR3 is CASSLPGVNTGELFF. The CDR3 nucleotides are TGTGCCAGCAGTTTACCGGGAGTGAACACCGGGGAGCTGTTTTTT.

The V and J genes are TRBV5-4 and TRBJ2-3; no clear D. The CDR3 is made up of 15 amino acids. Trimming took off 4 bases at V and 4 bases at J, with 16 bases between the two ends. Germline V gene lookup returns CDR1 SGHNT and CDR2 YYREEE (reference sequence). CDR3 DNA sequence: TGTGCCAGCAGCCGAAGGGCTAGAGAATCAGATACGCAGTATTTT. Encoded protein: CASSRRARESDTQYF. The full variable domain, its missing parts supplied by reference TRBV5-4 and TRBJ2-3, is ETGVTQSPTHLIKTRGQQVTLRCSSQSGHNTVSWYQQALGQGPQFIFQYYREEENGRGNFPPRFSGLQFPNYSSELNVNALELDDSALYLCASSRRARESDTQYFGPGTRLTVL.

This clonotype showed up just a few times. The V gene is TRBV25-1, the J gene TRBJ2-3, with TRBD2 matching over 7 bases. Germline V gene data show CDR1 as MGHDK and CDR2 as SYGVNS. Trimming took 3 bases from V and 10 from J; bases not matched to a gene: 7. This CDR3 contains 13 residues. In DNA form, the CDR3 reads TGTGCCAGCAGTGACGGTAGCGGGTATGCGCAGTATTTT. Residues: CASSDGSGYAQYF.

This sequence joins TRBV25-1 and TRBJ1-5, with D maybe TRBD1 (5 bases). The CDR3 extends over 15 amino acids. CDR1 is MGHDK, CDR2 SYGVNS, per germline. V shed 4 bases and J shed 2 bases, with 12 bases lying between them. The CDR3 sequence: CASSGEQDRNQPQHF. In DNA form, the CDR3 reads TGTGCCAGCAGTGGGGAACAGGATCGCAATCAGCCCCAGCATTTT.

In this sample, this clonotype turned up a few times. This sequence joins TRBV19 and TRBJ1-5; tentative D call: TRBD1 (6 bases). V shed 5 bases and J shed 6 bases, with 17 bases lying between them. This CDR3 spans 15 amino acids. The germline gives CDR1 LNHDA, CDR2 SQIVND (reference sequence). CDR3 loop: CASSGTGKAPQPQHF. In DNA, the CDR3 is TGTGCCAGTAGTGGAACAGGGAAGGCGCCTCAGCCCCAGCATTTT.

Only a few counts were recorded for this clonotype. This sequence joins TRBV29-1 and TRBJ1-1; D is undetermined. Germline CDR1 SQVTM, CDR2 ANQGSEA. This CDR3 is built from 14 residues. V lost 6 bases and J lost 0, with 14 bases in between. CDR3 DNA sequence: TGCAGCGTCGGAGGGTACGGAATGAACACTGAAGCTTTCTTT. Its translation is CSVGGYGMNTEAFF.

This clonotype showed up many times. The rearrangement joins TRBV25-1 to TRBJ2-7; D is undetermined. The germline CDR1 and CDR2 sequences are MGHDK and SYGVNS. CDR3 size: 10 residues. V dropped 6 bases and J dropped 4 bases, with 4 bases sitting between them. CDR3 residues: CASRGYEQYF. The CDR3 DNA is TGTGCCAGCAGGGGATACGAGCAGTACTTC.

This clonotype came up a few times. This chain links TRBV2 with TRBJ2-5, with D possibly TRBD1 on 5 matching bases. This CDR3 spans 13 amino acids. V was shortened by 4 bases and J by 6 bases, with 12 bases between the two germline ends. CDR1 is SNHLY, CDR2 FYNNEI, per germline. CDR3 DNA sequence: TGTGCCAGCAGTGTCAAATCAGGGAAGACCCAGTACTTC. Translating it yields CASSVKSGKTQYF.

This clonotype appeared a few times. The V and J genes are TRBV12-3 or TRBV12-4 and TRBJ2-7; D is unclear. The CDR3 totals 15 residues. The V gene lost 1 base and the J gene lost 0 bases, with 10 bases spanning the gap. CDR3 in DNA: TGTGCCAGCAGTTTAGGCTCCAGGAGCTCCTACGAGCAGTACTTC. Translated: CASSLGSRSSYEQYF.

This clonotype was picked up a small number of times. The chain couples TRBV5-5 to TRBJ1-3; 7 nucleotides agree with TRBD1. V shed 4 bases and J 0 bases; nucleotides not matched to a gene: 10. CDR1 SGHKS and CDR2 YYEKEE come from the germline V gene (reference sequence). This CDR3 region has 17 residues. This CDR3 is CASSDMTGSYSGNTIYF. CDR3 DNA sequence: TGTGCCAGCAGCGATATGACAGGGTCATACTCTGGAAACACCATATATTTT.

This clonotype was detected ten times or more. J is TRBJ2-1 and V is TRBV7-3, with 7 bases that match TRBD2. Trimming removed 4 bases from V and 0 bases from J; junction bases left unmatched: 6. The CDR3 covers 16 residues. Germline V gene sequence: CDR1 SGHTA, CDR2 FQGTGA. In DNA form, the CDR3 reads TGTGCCAGCAGCTCTCACGGGGGGAGCTCCTACAATGAGCAGTTCTTC. The encoded protein is CASSSHGGSSYNEQFF.

The gene calls are TRBV14 and TRBJ2-5; D is perhaps TRBD1 or TRBD2 (5 bases each). The V gene's germline CDR1 is SGHDN and CDR2 FVKESK. The CDR3 covers 16 residues. Trimming cost V 2 bases and J 1 base, with 14 bases left between them. The CDR3 region is CASSQLGVRGQETQYF. CDR3 nucleotide sequence: TGTGCCAGCAGCCAACTAGGAGTGAGGGGCCAAGAGACCCAGTACTTC.

The chain recombines TRBV20-1 with TRBJ1-2; no firm D call. The CDR3 is made up of 13 amino acids. Germline CDR1 is DFQATT and CDR2 is SNEGSKA (reference sequence). Trimming pared 3 bases from V and 8 bases from J, leaving 16 bases between. The CDR3 nucleotides read TGCAGTGCTAGTGGTGGACCGGAGGAGGGCTACACCTTC. Amino acid sequence: CSASGGPEEGYTF.

The chain combines TRBV14 with TRBJ2-1, with 11 bases lining up with TRBD2. From germline, CDR1 is SGHDN and CDR2 FVKESK. V lost 0 bases to trimming and J lost 4 bases; unmatched junction nucleotides: 8. This CDR3 is 18 amino acids long. CDR3 sequence: CASSQDGLLAGGYNEQFF. The CDR3 DNA reads TGTGCCAGCAGCCAAGATGGCCTCCTAGCGGGGGGTTACAATGAGCAGTTCTTC.

This chain connects TRBV9 to TRBJ2-5, with 7 bases lining up with TRBD1. V was clipped by 0 bases and J by 4 bases; unmatched bases: 3. The CDR3 consists of 14 residues. Germline values: CDR1 SGDLS, CDR2 YYNGEE. In DNA form, the CDR3 reads TGTGCCAGCAGCGTAGTTGACAGGGCAGAGACCCAGTACTTC. Amino acids: CASSVVDRAETQYF.

This clonotype came up a few times. This sequence joins TRBV4-1 and TRBJ2-3; D is uncertain. Germline-derived CDR1 and CDR2 are MGHRA and YSYEKL. This CDR3 spans 15 amino acids. V lost 3 bases to trimming and J lost 0 bases, with 10 bases between them. Written as DNA, the CDR3 is TGCGCCAGCAGCCAGCGAAGCAGGAGCACAGATACGCAGTATTTT. Translating it yields CASSQRSRSTDTQYF.

This sequence joins TRBV19 and TRBJ2-2; 9 bases are shared with TRBD2. V lost 0 bases and J lost 4; bases outside the gene matches: 6. This CDR3 region has 17 residues. CDR1 and CDR2 (germline): LNHDA, SQIVND (reference sequence). The CDR3 DNA sequence: TGTGCCAGTAGTATAGATTTAGCGGGGGCTACCACCGGGGAGCTGTTTTTT. Translated, it gives CASSIDLAGATTGELFF. Full variable domain (outside the CDR3, taken from reference TRBV19 and TRBJ2-2): DGGITQSPKYLFRKEGQNVTLSCEQNLNHDAMYWYRQDPGQGLRLIYYSQIVNDFQKGDIAEGYSVSREKKESFPLTVTSAQKNPTAFYLCASSIDLAGATTGELFFGEGSRLTVL.